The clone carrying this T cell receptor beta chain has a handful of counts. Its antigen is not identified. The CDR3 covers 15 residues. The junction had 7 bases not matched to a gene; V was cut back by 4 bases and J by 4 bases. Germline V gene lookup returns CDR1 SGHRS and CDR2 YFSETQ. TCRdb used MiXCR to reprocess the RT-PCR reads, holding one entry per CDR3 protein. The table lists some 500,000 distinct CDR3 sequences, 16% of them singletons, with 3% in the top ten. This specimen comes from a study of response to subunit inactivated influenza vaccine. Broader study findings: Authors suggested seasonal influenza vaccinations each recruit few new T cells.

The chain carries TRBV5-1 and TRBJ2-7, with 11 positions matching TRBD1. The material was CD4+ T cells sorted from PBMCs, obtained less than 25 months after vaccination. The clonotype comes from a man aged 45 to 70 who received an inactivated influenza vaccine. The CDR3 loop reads CASSPGTGGFYEQYF. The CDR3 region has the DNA TGCGCCAGCAGCCCCGGGACAGGGGGTTTTTACGAGCAGTACTTC.